This TCR beta chain came from a study of shared clonotypes between healthy human individuals. Looked up from germline, CDR1 is SGHRS and CDR2 is YFSETQ. V was trimmed by 5 bases and J by 0 bases, leaving 12 bases between them. There are 15 residues in the CDR3. The table came from immunoSEQ multiplex PCR; TCRdb's copy has only in-frame clones and leaves some out. Here the sample spans about 380,000 clones, 90% to 98% being singletons. Source material: memory CD8+ T cells sorted from blood. This sample's subset: CD45RO+ cells pooled with CCR7-negative TemRA cells. The clonotype comes from a man aged 25-40 years in good health. The V gene is TRBV5-1, the J gene TRBJ1-3; weak D call: TRBD1 (6 bases). The CDR3 bases are TGCGCCAGCAGTCCCGACAGGAGCTCTGGAAACACCATATATTTT. Translation: CASSPDRSSGNTIYF.